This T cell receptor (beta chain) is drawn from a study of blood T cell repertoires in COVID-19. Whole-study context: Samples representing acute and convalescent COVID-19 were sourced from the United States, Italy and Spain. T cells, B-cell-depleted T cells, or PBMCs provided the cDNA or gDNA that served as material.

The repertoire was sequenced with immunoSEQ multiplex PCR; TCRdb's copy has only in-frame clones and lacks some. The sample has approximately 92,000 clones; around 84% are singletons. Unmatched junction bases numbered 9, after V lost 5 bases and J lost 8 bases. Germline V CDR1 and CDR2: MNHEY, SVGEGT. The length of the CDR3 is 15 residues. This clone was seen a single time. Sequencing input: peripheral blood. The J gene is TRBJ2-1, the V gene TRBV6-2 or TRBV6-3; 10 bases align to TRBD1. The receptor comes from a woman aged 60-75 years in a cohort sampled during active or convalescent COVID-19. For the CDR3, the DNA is TGTGCCAGCAGTAGACAGGGGGCCGGTCTCGATGAGCAGTTCTTC. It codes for CASSRQGAGLDEQFF.